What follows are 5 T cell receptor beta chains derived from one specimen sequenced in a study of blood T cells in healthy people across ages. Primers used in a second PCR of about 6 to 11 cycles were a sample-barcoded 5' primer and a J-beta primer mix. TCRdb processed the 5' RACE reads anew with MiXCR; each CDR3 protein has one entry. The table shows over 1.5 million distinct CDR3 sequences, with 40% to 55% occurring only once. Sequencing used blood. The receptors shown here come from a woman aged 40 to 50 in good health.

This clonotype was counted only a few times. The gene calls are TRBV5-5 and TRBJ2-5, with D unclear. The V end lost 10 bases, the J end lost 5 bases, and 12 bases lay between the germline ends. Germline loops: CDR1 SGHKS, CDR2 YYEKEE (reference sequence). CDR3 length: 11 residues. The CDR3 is CACSILETQYF. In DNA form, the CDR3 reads TGTGCCTGTAGTATTCTTGAGACCCAGTACTTC.

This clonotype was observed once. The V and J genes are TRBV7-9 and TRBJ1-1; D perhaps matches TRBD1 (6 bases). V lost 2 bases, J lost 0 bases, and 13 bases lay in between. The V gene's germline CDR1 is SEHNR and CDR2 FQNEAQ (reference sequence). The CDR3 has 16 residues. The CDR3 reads CASSLRGHTMNTEAFF. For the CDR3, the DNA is TGTGCCAGCAGCTTAAGGGGACACACCATGAACACTGAAGCTTTCTTT.

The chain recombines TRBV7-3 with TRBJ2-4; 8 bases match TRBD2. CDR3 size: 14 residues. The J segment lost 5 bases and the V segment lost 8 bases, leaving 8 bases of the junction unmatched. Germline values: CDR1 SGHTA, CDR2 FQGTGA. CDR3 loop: CASGDGGAENIQYF. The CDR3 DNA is TGTGCCAGCGGGGACGGGGGGGCCGAAAACATTCAGTACTTC.

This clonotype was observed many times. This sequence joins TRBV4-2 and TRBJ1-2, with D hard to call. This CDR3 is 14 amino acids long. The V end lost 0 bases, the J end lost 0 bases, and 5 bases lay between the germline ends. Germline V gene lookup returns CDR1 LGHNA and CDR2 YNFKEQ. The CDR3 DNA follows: TGTGCCAGCAGCCAAGATGCAGCTAACTATGGCTACACCTTC. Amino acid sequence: CASSQDAANYGYTF.

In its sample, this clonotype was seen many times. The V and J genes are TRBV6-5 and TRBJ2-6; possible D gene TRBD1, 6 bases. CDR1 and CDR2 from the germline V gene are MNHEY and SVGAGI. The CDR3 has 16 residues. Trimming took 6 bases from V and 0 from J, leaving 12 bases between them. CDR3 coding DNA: TGTGCCAGCAGCCGGGACACATACTCTGGGGCCAACGTCCTGACTTTC. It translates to CASSRDTYSGANVLTF.